What follows are 15 T cell receptor beta chains derived from one specimen sequenced in a study of T and B cells in COVID-19 patients. BIOMED2 TRB-A/B primer pools were used in multiplex TRB PCR. TCRdb passed the multiplex PCR reads through MiXCR, listing each CDR3 protein once. The sample includes some 6,000 distinct CDR3 sequences, about a quarter of them seen just once. From blood, roughly 240-550 ng of genomic DNA served as TRB template. Sequencing was performed on blood. The receptors here all came from a human donor with active COVID-19.

A few counts support this clonotype. The chain recombines TRBV6-1 with TRBJ1-4; a possible D gene is TRBD1 (6 bases). The CDR3 contains 15 residues. The V gene lost 2 bases and the J gene lost 2 bases, with 9 bases spanning the gap. Germline CDR1 and CDR2: MNHNS and SASEGT. The CDR3 DNA reads as TGTGCCAGCAGTGAAACAGGGTTCACTAATGAAAAACTGTTTTTT. It specifies CASSETGFTNEKLFF.

With regard to this clonotype: The junction departs from germline at one end; a sequencing error may be responsible. V and J are TRBV4-3 and TRBJ2-4; the D gene is possibly TRBD2 (6 bases). CDR1 is LGHNA, CDR2 YSLEER, per germline. The CDR3 totals 14 residues. The CDR3 nucleotides are TGTGCCAGCAGCCAACCGGGAGAACAAACCGCTCAGTACTTC. Amino acids: CASSQPGEQTAQYF.

The rearrangement joins TRBV6-1 to TRBJ1-1, with D tentatively TRBD1 (6 bases). Germline V lookup: CDR1 MNHNS, CDR2 SASEGT. V was trimmed by 6 bases and J by 4 bases, leaving 12 bases between them. There are 13 residues in the CDR3. The CDR3 DNA sequence: TGTGCCAGCAGGGGGGCAGGGGCCACTGAAGCTTTCTTT. This sequence encodes CASRGAGATEAFF.

This clonotype was seen a handful of times. This chain links TRBV6-1 with TRBJ1-2; the D is unclear. Per the germline V gene, CDR1 is MNHNS and CDR2 is SASEGT. V lost 5 bases and J lost 1, with 14 bases in between. The CDR3 length is 15 residues. The DNA of the CDR3 is TGTGCCAGCAGTCCAATCGGGTCCCTTAACTATGGCTACACCTTC. Its protein product is CASSPIGSLNYGYTF.

V is TRBV6-5 and J is TRBJ2-2; weak D call: TRBD2 (6 bases). V was shortened by 7 bases and J by 4 bases, with 10 bases between the two germline ends. From germline, CDR1 is MNHEY and CDR2 SVGAGI. The CDR3 consists of 13 residues. CDR3 nucleotides: TGTGCCAGCACCTCCGGGGGCACCGGGGAGCTGTTTTTT. It encodes CASTSGGTGELFF.

The chain carries TRBV19 and TRBJ2-3, with D perhaps matching TRBD2 (6 bases). In germline, CDR1 is LNHDA, CDR2 SQIVND (reference sequence). The CDR3 length is 15 residues. The V and J ends lost 3 bases and 0 bases respectively, with 10 bases between them. CDR3 nucleotide sequence: TGTGCCAGTAGTATTGGGACTGTGAGCACAGATACGCAGTATTTT. This codes for CASSIGTVSTDTQYF.

This clonotype is medium-sized (0.01 to 0.1%) by share. This chain uses TRBV12-3 or TRBV12-4 with TRBJ2-3; 11 bases match TRBD2. The CDR3 consists of 17 residues. The J segment lost 3 bases and the V segment lost 6 bases, leaving 11 bases of the junction unmatched. The CDR3 DNA reads as TGTGCCAGCAGCCGAGCCCCAGTAGCGGGAGGGACAGATACGCAGTATTTT. Amino acids: CASSRAPVAGGTDTQYF.

On this clonotype itself: A single base separates this from a much larger clone, so it may be a read error. The gene calls are TRBV7-2 and TRBJ2-1; a weak D match, TRBD1 (5 bases). Germline V gives CDR1 SGHTA, CDR2 FQGNSA. Trimming took 0 bases from V and 4 from J, leaving 13 bases between them. This CDR3 comprises 16 residues. The CDR3 DNA reads TGTGCCAGCAGCTTAGCGGGTAGCAGGGATTACAATGAGCAGTTCTTC. Translated: CASSLAGSRDYNEQFF. The full variable domain, completed using reference TRBV7-2 and TRBJ2-1, is GAGVSQSPSNKVTEKGKDVELRCDPISGHTALYWYRQSLGQGLEFLIYFQGNSAPDKSGLPSDRFSAERTGGSVSTLTIQRTQQEDSAVYLCASSLAGSRDYNEQFFGPGTRLTVL.

The genes are TRBV27 and TRBJ1-1, with 8 bases matching TRBD1. Germline assignment: CDR1 MNHEY and CDR2 SMNVEV (reference sequence). CDR3 length: 16 residues. The V segment lost 3 bases and the J segment 3 bases; nucleotides outside the gene matches: 9. CDR3 DNA sequence: TGTGCCAGCAGTTTGGGCAGGGGGCAGGGGGACACTGAAGCTTTCTTT. Encoded protein: CASSLGRGQGDTEAFF.

Sample share makes this clonotype medium-sized. J is TRBJ1-2 and V is TRBV5-4, with unresolved D. Trimming shortened V by 1 base and J by 4 bases, and 8 bases separated the two germline ends. CDR1 and CDR2 from the germline V gene are SGHNT and YYREEE (reference sequence). CDR3 length: 13 residues. The CDR3 protein is CASSLTAGYGYTF. The CDR3 DNA follows: TGTGCCAGCAGCTTGACGGCTGGCTATGGCTACACCTTC.

By share of the sample, this clonotype is medium-sized. J is TRBJ1-1 and V is TRBV12-3 or TRBV12-4; D remains unclear. The ends were cut back, 8 bases at V and 7 bases at J, with 14 bases in the middle. The CDR3 spans 12 residues. The CDR3: CASSRQGYEAFF. CDR3 DNA sequence: TGTGCCAGCTCTCGTCAAGGTTATGAAGCTTTCTTT.

This chain links TRBV6-1 with TRBJ1-2; tentatively, D is TRBD1 (6 bases). Germline V gene sequence: CDR1 MNHNS, CDR2 SASEGT. The CDR3 has 13 amino acids. V lost 6 bases and J 8 bases, leaving 16 bases between the germline ends. The CDR3, as DNA: TGTGCCAGCAGGGAGAACGTGGGGGCCGGCTACACCTTC. Its protein is CASRENVGAGYTF.

By frequency in the sample, this clonotype is large. The chain links TRBV29-1 to TRBJ2-3, with 7 bases that match TRBD2. This CDR3 region has 11 residues. The V segment lost 6 bases and the J segment 8 bases; nucleotides outside the gene matches: 5. Germline V gene data show CDR1 as SQVTM and CDR2 as ANQGSEA. The CDR3 DNA reads as TGCAGCGTCACGGGGAGGGGTACGCAGTATTTT. It encodes CSVTGRGTQYF.

This clonotype qualifies as medium-sized. This chain uses TRBV6-5 with TRBJ1-6; TRBD1 is a possible D gene (5 bases). In germline, CDR1 is MNHEY, CDR2 SVGAGI. The V end was cut by 5 bases, the J end by 8 bases, with 10 bases between. The CDR3 length is 13 residues. The CDR3 sequence: CASSRTTHSPLHF. CDR3 in DNA: TGTGCCAGCAGTCGGACAACCCATTCACCCCTCCACTTT.

This clonotype was detected a few times. The rearrangement joins TRBV27 to TRBJ2-1; 9 nucleotides align to TRBD2. The CDR3 loop spans 18 amino acids. Germline loops: CDR1 MNHEY, CDR2 SMNVEV (reference sequence). V was pared by 9 bases and J by 7 bases, with 22 bases of the junction left unmatched. CDR3 protein: CARGPDKRLAGFWNEQFF. The CDR3 region has the DNA TGTGCCAGGGGCCCCGACAAAAGGCTAGCGGGGTTCTGGAATGAGCAGTTCTTC.